This record concerns one T cell receptor (beta chain) sequence. Its antigen target is currently unknown. Per-nucleotide qualities are absent, and no much larger clonotype sits a single base away. Including the terminal cysteine and phenylalanine, the CDR3 comprises 13 residues. Of the read, only the CDR3 DNA is kept; its 39 bases are in frame from base 1. The trim is 4 bases for V and 4 bases for J, with a gap of 11 bases between the germline ends. CDR1 SGHRS and CDR2 YFSETQ were looked up in the germline V gene. This specimen comes from a study of blood T cell repertoires in COVID-19 (dated by TCRdb to about 2020). Context from the whole study: Samples covering the acute and convalescent phases of COVID-19 were provided by collaborators in the United States, Italy and Spain. The prospective study material was composed of cDNA or gDNA derived from T cells, B-cell-depleted T cells, or PBMCs. Deeply sampled blood TCRbeta repertoires from subjects exposed to, actively infected with, or recovered from COVID-19 were included in the dataset. A freely available public database, intended as a resource for researchers studying the immune response to SARS-CoV-2, is where the repertoires were released. Samples were obtained from the ongoing ImmuneRACE study (first 160 participants) and from about 1,300 subjects provided by 6 global collaborators. A de-identified subject ID, COVID-19 status, age in years and sex were almost always included in the sample metadata. Where available, HLA class I and class II types were taken from metadata supplied by the sample provider and were not determined by assay-based typing.

Whole blood was collected in K2EDTA tubes by collaborating institutions according to the institutions' own protocols. For TCRbeta analysis, collaborators shipped samples as frozen whole blood, isolated PBMCs, or DNA extracted from either of those sample types. TCRbeta CDR3 regions were amplified from genomic DNA by means of the immunoSEQ Assay, a bias-controlled multiplex PCR. Per the authors' processing: The number of nucleated cells in each sample was estimated from the amplification of reference gene primers within the assay. Sequence reads were collapsed and filtered to measure the absolute abundance of every unique TCRbeta CDR3 rearrangement. For each sample, productive Simpson clonality was calculated by taking the square root of Simpson's diversity index across productive rearrangements. TCRdb provides this immuneACCESS table in a form limited to in-frame rearrangements. Some clones are lacking; in checked studies, under half of them reflect an unresolved V gene, and why the rest are absent is not known. V, J and clone size reflect that table, while D and trimming were determined from the DNA. The sample table holds 160,000 or so clones, of which more than 65% were seen once. Just over 9.5% of the sample rests with the top ten.

What the work shows at the level of the full study, not this receptor alone: Clinical and demographic metadata were provided uncurated, with the amount varying by source and participant.

Material for sequencing was peripheral blood. The TCR originated in a woman aged 45 to 65 with acute or convalescent COVID-19. The rearrangement combines TRBV5-1 with TRBJ1-2; no D gene call is confident. In nucleotides, the sequence is TGCGCCAGCAGCCCGGGTCGACTCTATGGCTACACCTTC. It codes for CASSPGRLYGYTF.